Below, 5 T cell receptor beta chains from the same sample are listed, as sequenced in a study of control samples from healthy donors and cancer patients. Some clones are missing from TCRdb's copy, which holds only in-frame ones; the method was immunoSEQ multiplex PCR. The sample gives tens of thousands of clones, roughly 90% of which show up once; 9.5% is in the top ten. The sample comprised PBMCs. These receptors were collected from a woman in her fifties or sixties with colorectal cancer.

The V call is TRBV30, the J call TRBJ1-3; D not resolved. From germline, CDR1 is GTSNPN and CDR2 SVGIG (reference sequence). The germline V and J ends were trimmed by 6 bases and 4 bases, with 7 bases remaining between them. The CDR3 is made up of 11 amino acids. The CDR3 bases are TGTGCCTGCTCTCGAGGAAACACCATATATTTT. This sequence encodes CACSRGNTIYF.

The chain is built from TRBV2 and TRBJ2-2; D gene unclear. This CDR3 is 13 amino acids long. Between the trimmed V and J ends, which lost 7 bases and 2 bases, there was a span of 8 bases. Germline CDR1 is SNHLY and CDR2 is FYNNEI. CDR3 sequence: CASTGTNTGELFF. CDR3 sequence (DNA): TGTGCCAGCACTGGCACTAACACCGGGGAGCTGTTTTTT.

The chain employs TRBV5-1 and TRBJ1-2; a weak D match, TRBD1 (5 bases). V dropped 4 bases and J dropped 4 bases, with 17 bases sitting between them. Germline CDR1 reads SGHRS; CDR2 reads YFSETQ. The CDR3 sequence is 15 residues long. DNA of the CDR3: TGCGCCAGCAGCGTTACAGGAGGGGTTCCCTATGGCTACACCTTC. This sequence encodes CASSVTGGVPYGYTF.

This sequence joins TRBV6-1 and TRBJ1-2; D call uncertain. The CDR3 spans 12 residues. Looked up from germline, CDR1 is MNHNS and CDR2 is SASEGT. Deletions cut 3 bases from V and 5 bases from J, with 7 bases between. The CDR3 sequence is CASSELGYGYTF. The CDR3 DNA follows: TGTGCCAGCAGTGAGCTCGGATATGGCTACACCTTC.

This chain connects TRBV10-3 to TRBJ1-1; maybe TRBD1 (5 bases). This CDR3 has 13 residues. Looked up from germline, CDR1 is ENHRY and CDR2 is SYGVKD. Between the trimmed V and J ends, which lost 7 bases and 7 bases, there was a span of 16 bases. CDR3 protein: CAITKQRDGEAFF. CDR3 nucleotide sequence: TGTGCCATCACCAAACAACGGGACGGTGAAGCTTTCTTT.